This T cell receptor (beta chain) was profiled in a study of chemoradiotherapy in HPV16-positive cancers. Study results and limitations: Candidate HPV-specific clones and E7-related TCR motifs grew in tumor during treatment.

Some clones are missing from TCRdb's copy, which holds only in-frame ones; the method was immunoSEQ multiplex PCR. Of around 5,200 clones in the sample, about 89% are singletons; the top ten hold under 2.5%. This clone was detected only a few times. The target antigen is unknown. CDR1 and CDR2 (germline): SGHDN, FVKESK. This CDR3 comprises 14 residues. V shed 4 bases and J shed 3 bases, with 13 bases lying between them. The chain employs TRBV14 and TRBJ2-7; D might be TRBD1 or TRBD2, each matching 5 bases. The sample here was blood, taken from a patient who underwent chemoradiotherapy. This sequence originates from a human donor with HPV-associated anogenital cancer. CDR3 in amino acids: CASSLRDGIYEQYF. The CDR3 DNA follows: TGTGCCAGCAGCCTTCGGGACGGAATCTACGAGCAGTACTTC.